The clone carrying this TCR beta chain was seen only once. As yet, its antigen is unknown. This sample is part of a study of cytomegalovirus exposure and HLA in healthy donors. Study results and caveats: For cytomegalovirus status, the classifier reportedly gave diagnoses with high specificity and sensitivity.

The CDR3 sequence is 15 residues long. Germline CDR1 SGDLS, CDR2 YYNGEE. V gave up 3 bases and J gave up 8 bases; unmatched junction bases: 10. It was with 60 Vbeta and 13 Jbeta primers that the PCR ran. Sequencing was performed with immunoSEQ multiplex PCR; in TCRdb, only in-frame clones are kept and a portion is missing. The repertoire holds about 170,000 clones, with 84% as singletons. The gene calls are TRBV9 and TRBJ2-1; 8 positions match TRBD1. Specimen: PBMCs. The sequence derives from a boy aged 2 to 10 in good health and CMV-seronegative. CDR3 region: CASSARSTGVDEQFF. Here the CDR3 DNA reads TGTGCCAGCAGCGCCCGATCGACAGGGGTGGATGAGCAGTTCTTC.